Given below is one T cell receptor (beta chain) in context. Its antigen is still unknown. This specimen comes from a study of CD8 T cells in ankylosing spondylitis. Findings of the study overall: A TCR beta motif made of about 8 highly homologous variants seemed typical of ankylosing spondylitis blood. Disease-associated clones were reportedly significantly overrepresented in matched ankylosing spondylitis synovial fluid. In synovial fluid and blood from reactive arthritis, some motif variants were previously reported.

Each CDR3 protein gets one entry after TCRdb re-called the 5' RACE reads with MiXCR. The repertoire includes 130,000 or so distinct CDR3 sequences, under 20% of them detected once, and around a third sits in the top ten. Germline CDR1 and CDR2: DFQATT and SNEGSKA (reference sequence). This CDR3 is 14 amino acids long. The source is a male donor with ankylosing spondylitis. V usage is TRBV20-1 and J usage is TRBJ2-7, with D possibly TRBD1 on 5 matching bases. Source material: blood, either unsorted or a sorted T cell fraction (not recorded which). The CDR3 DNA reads TGCAGAGCTGCCTTGACAGAGTCTCATTACGAGCAGTACTTC. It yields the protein CRAALTESHYEQYF.